This passage covers 10 T cell receptor beta chains from one sample sequenced in a study of CD8 T cells in Susac syndrome. It was with random hexamers that about 0.45 to 1 ug RNA was reverse transcribed. TCRdb reanalysed the immunoSEQ multiplex PCR reads using MiXCR and keeps one entry per CDR3 protein. This sample has about 400,000 distinct CDR3 sequences; more than 80% occur once, and the top ten carry about 0.12%. Source material: CD8+ T cells from PBMCs. The receptors shown here come from a human donor with multiple sclerosis.

V and J are TRBV12-3 or TRBV12-4 and TRBJ2-6; 7 positions agree with TRBD2. The CDR3 runs 16 residues. Trimming at V came to 5 bases and at J to 4 bases, leaving 8 bases not matched to a gene. Here the CDR3 reads CASSRRGEGGANVLTF. CDR3 in DNA: TGTGCCAGCAGTCGACGGGGGGAAGGAGGGGCCAACGTCCTGACTTTC.

This clonotype was counted only a few times. V usage is TRBV7-9 and J usage is TRBJ2-7; perhaps TRBD2 as D (6 bases). The ends were cut back, 2 bases at V and 3 bases at J, with 11 bases in the middle. The CDR3 totals 14 residues. CDR1 is SEHNR and CDR2 is FQNEAQ in the germline V gene (reference sequence). The CDR3 coding sequence is TGTGCCAGCAGCTTAACGCAGGGAGGCTACGAGCAGTACTTC. Translating it yields CASSLTQGGYEQYF.

This chain joins TRBV6-5 and TRBJ2-7, with D possibly being TRBD2 (5 bases). Between the trimmed V and J ends, which lost 2 bases and 6 bases, there was a span of 29 bases. Germline-derived CDR1 and CDR2 are MNHEY and SVGAGI. The CDR3 has 19 amino acids. CDR3 nucleotides: TGTGCCAGCAGTTACCATATAAACCCAAATGGGAGCGAAGAGTCCGAGCAGTACTTC. It encodes CASSYHINPNGSEESEQYF.

The V and J genes are TRBV28 and TRBJ1-1, with D maybe TRBD1 (5 bases). The CDR3 is 14 amino acids. CDR1 and CDR2 from the germline V gene are MDHEN and SYDVKM. V was pared by 6 bases and J by 1 base, with 12 bases between. The CDR3 spells CASRADRWNTEAFF. The DNA for the CDR3 is TGTGCCAGCAGGGCAGACAGATGGAACACTGAAGCTTTCTTT.

The V call is TRBV20-1, the J call TRBJ2-5; 7 bases agree with TRBD1. The V gene's germline CDR1 is DFQATT and CDR2 SNEGSKA (reference sequence). There are 14 residues in the CDR3. V lost 1 base and J lost 2; bases outside the gene matches: 4. The CDR3 sequence: CSARGGRGQETQYF. The DNA of the CDR3 is TGCAGTGCTAGAGGTGGCAGGGGGCAAGAGACCCAGTACTTC.

The CDR3 protein is CASSYYGTEAFF. In nucleotides, the CDR3 is TGTGCCAGCAGTTACTATGGCACTGAAGCTTTCTTT. The rearrangement uses TRBV6-5 and TRBJ1-1; D gene unclear. In germline, CDR1 is MNHEY, CDR2 SVGAGI. V was trimmed by 1 base and J by 4 bases, leaving 4 bases between them. The CDR3 length is 12 residues.

This rearrangement joins TRBV3-1 to TRBJ1-6; maybe TRBD1 (5 bases). Trimming removed 4 bases at V and 9 bases at J, with 7 bases between. Germline V gene data show CDR1 as LGHDT and CDR2 as YNNKEL (reference sequence). The CDR3 consists of 12 residues. CDR3 nucleotides: TGTGCCAGCAGCCTCAGGGCTTCACCCCTCCACTTT. Translating gives CASSLRASPLHF.

This clonotype was counted only a few times. CDR3 sequence (DNA): TGTGCCAGCAGTTTTCCGACTAGCGGGTACAATGAGCAGTTCTTC. Protein: CASSFPTSGYNEQFF. The chain employs TRBV7-2 and TRBJ2-1, with 10 positions matching TRBD2. V lost 6 bases, J lost 4 bases, and 6 bases stayed unmatched. Germline CDR1 SGHTA, CDR2 FQGNSA. The CDR3 runs 15 residues.

The rearrangement uses TRBV4-1 and TRBJ1-1, with TRBD1 matching 8 bases. The CDR3 covers 14 residues. Germline V CDR1 and CDR2: MGHRA, YSYEKL. J was trimmed by 0 bases and V by 10 bases; bases with no gene match: 7. The CDR3: CATSTGAMNTEAFF. CDR3 in DNA: TGCGCCACCTCGACAGGGGCCATGAACACTGAAGCTTTCTTT.

The gene calls are TRBV27 and TRBJ1-6; D might be TRBD1 (5 bases). The CDR3 runs to 14 residues. Germline CDR1 is MNHEY and CDR2 is SMNVEV (reference sequence). V gave up 3 bases and J gave up 11 bases, with 14 bases separating them. DNA of the CDR3: TGTGCCAGCAGTTTGGGGCAGGGCGGGACACCCCTCCACTTT. It yields the protein CASSLGQGGTPLHF.